The 6 T cell receptor beta chains below were found in one sample sequenced in a study of blood T cell repertoires in COVID-19 (dated by TCRdb to the early 2020s). The library was obtained by the immunoSEQ multiplex PCR assay. The immuneACCESS repertoire file appears here via TCRdb, limited to in-frame rearrangements. These files lack a portion of the clones; in checked studies, under half of the deficit traces to unresolved V genes, and the cause of the others is not known. This sample lists about 230,000 clones; approximately 81% were detected once. Clones ranked in the top ten supply 7.5% to 9% of the sample. Input material: peripheral blood. These receptors originate from a woman of 80 years or more with acute or convalescent COVID-19.

The CDR3 bases are TGCGCCAGCAGCTTGGGGCTAGTAGCGGGGGGGCGTACAGATACGCAGTATTTT. This codes for CASSLGLVAGGRTDTQYF. The chain joins TRBV5-1 to TRBJ2-3; 11 bases fit TRBD2. Unmatched junction bases numbered 9, after V lost 0 bases and J lost 3 bases. The CDR3 is made up of 18 amino acids. Germline assignment: CDR1 SGHRS and CDR2 YFSETQ.

This chain uses TRBV6-2 or TRBV6-3 with TRBJ1-1; the match to TRBD1 covers 9 bases. V was pared by 0 bases and J by 4 bases, with 15 bases of the junction left unmatched. The V gene's germline CDR1 is MNHEY and CDR2 SVGEGT. The CDR3 consists of 19 residues. CDR3 nucleotides: TGTGCCAGCAGTTACTCGAATTTCGGACAGGGGTCATGGAGCACTGAAGCTTTCTTT. It translates to CASSYSNFGQGSWSTEAFF.

The rearrangement links TRBV5-1 to TRBJ2-2; D is undetermined. Trimming took 0 bases from V and 6 from J, leaving 9 bases between them. CDR3 size: 14 residues. The germline V gene encodes CDR1 SGHRS and CDR2 YFSETQ. Here the CDR3 reads CASSLELGSGELFF. CDR3 DNA sequence: TGCGCCAGCAGCTTGGAGTTGGGCTCCGGGGAGCTGTTTTTT.

V is TRBV9 and J is TRBJ2-1, with TRBD2 as a possible D gene (6 bases). Per germline, CDR1 SGDLS and CDR2 YYNGEE. The CDR3 has 18 amino acids. Trimming removed 0 bases at V and 0 bases at J, with 16 bases between. The CDR3 coding sequence is TGTGCCAGCAGCGTAGTCGGCGGGACGCCAAGCTCCTACAATGAGCAGTTCTTC. It specifies CASSVVGGTPSSYNEQFF.

CDR3 coding DNA: TGCGCCAGCAGCTTTGGGGCCTCTAGCGGGGGGCTTCTCATTCAGTACTTC. Encoded protein: CASSFGASSGGLLIQYF. The chain employs TRBV5-1 and TRBJ2-4, with 11 positions matching TRBD2. Germline loops: CDR1 SGHRS, CDR2 YFSETQ. The CDR3 sequence is 17 residues long. V gave up 2 bases and J gave up 9 bases; unmatched junction bases: 13.

V gene TRBV20-1 combines with J gene TRBJ1-1; D is perhaps TRBD1 (6 bases). This CDR3 spans 15 amino acids. Germline loops: CDR1 DFQATT, CDR2 SNEGSKA (reference sequence). With 3 bases removed from V and 1 base from J, the gap between germline ends came to 15 bases. Written as DNA, the CDR3 is TGCAGTGCTAGTTGGGGGGGCGCGGCGAACACTGAAGCTTTCTTT. Its protein product is CSASWGGAANTEAFF.